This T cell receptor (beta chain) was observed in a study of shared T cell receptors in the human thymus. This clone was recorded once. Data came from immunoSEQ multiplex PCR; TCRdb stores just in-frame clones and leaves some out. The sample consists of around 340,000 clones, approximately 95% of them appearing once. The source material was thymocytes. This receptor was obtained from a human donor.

This chain's CDR3 is CASSVYGANTEAFF. The CDR3 nucleotides are TGTGCCAGCAGTGTATATGGGGCGAACACTGAAGCTTTCTTT. This chain links TRBV2 with TRBJ1-1; possibly TRBD1 for D (5 bases). Germline V gene lookup returns CDR1 SNHLY and CDR2 FYNNEI. The V end lost 4 bases, the J end lost 1 base, and 10 bases lay between the germline ends. The CDR3 contains 14 residues. The whole variable domain, filled in from reference TRBV2 and TRBJ1-1, reads EPEVTQTPSHQVTQMGQEVILRCVPISNHLYFYWYRQILGQKVEFLVSFYNNEISEKSEIFDDQFSVERPDGSNFTLKIRSTKLEDSAMYFCASSVYGANTEAFFGQGTRLTVV.